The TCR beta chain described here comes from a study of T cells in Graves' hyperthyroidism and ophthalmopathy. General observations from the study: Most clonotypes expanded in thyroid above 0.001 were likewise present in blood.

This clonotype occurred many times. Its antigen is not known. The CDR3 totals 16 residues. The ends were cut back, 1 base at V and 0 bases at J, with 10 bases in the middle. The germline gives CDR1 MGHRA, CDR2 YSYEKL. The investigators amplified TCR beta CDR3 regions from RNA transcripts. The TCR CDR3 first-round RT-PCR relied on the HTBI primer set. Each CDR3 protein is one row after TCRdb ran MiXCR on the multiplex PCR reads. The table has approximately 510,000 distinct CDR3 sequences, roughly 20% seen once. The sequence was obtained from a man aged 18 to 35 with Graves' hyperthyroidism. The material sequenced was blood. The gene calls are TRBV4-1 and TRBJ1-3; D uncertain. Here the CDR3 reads CASSQGQAASGNTIYF. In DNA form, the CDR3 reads TGCGCCAGCAGCCAAGGGCAGGCAGCCTCTGGAAACACCATATATTTT.